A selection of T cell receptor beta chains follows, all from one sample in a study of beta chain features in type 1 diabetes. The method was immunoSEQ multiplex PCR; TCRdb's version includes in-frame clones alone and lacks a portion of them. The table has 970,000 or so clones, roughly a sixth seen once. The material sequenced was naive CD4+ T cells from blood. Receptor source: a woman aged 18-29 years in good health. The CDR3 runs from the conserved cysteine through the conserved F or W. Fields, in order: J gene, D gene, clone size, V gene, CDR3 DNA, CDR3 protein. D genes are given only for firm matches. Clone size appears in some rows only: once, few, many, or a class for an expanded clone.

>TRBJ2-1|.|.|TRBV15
TGTGCCACCAGCAGAGATCGGGGGCAGGGTGCGTTCTTC
CATSRDRGQGAFF
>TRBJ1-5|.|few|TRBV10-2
TGCGCCAGCAGTCCACCTAGGTCGCCCCAGCATTTT
CASSPPRSPQHF
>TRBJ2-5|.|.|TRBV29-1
TGCAGCGTTGACGATGGTTCGGAGACCCAGTACTTC
CSVDDGSETQYF
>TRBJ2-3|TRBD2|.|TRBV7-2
TGTGCCAGCAGCTTAGGAGGGAGGGCCATGGCCACAGATACGCAGTATTTT
CASSLGGRAMATDTQYF
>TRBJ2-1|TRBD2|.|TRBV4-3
TGCGCCAGCAGCCAAGAGTTTTCTGTTACTAGCGGATTCAATGAGCAGTTCTTC
CASSQEFSVTSGFNEQFF
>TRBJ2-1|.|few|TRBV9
TGTGCCAGCAGCGGAACCTACAATGAGCAGTTCTTC
CASSGTYNEQFF
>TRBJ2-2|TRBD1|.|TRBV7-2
TGTGCCAGCAGCTATCACAGGGGACGCGAAACCGGGGAGCTGTTTTTT
CASSYHRGRETGELFF
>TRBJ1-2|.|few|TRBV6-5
TGTGCCAGCAGTTACCAGGAACCCCCGACAGTCTCTGGCTACACCTTC
CASSYQEPPTVSGYTF
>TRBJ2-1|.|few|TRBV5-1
TGCGCCAGCAGAGGGGGGGCGTATGAGCAGTTCTTC
CASRGGAYEQFF
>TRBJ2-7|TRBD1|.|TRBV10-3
TGTGCCATCAGTGATCCCGGGACAGGGTCACACTACGAGCAGTACTTC
CAISDPGTGSHYEQYF
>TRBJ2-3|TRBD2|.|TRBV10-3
TGTGCCATCAGCCGAGTACTAGCGGGAAGGGCAGATACGCAGTATTTT
CAISRVLAGRADTQYF
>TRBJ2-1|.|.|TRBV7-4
TGTGCCAGCAGCTTAGTCAGGGTCCCCTACAATGAGCAGTTCTTC
CASSLVRVPYNEQFF
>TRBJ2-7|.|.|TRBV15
TGTGCCACCAGCAGAGCACGAACAGTTACCTACGAGCAGTACTTC
CATSRARTVTYEQYF
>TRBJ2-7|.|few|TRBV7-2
TGTGCCAGCAGCACCCCGGGAGCCTACGAGCAGTACTTC
CASSTPGAYEQYF
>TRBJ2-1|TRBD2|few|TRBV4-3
TGCGCCAGCAGCCATCGGACTAGCGGGTGGTATAGTGAGCAGTTCTTC
CASSHRTSGWYSEQFF
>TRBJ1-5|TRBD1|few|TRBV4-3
TGCGCCAGCAGCCAAGACCTCACGCGAGGGACAGGGGGTCATTATCAGCCCCAGCATTTT
CASSQDLTRGTGGHYQPQHF
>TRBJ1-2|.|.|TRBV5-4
TGTGCCAGCAGACGCGCTACGAACTACGATGGCTACACCTTC
CASRRATNYDGYTF
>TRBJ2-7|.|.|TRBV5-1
TGCGCCAGCAGGGCTACCGACTACGAGCAGTACTTC
CASRATDYEQYF
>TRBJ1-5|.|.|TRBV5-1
TGCGCCAGCAGCTTGGATGGGACTTTTCCACAGCCCCAGCATTTT
CASSLDGTFPQPQHF
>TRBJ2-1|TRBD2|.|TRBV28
TGTGCCAGCAGCCAGAACAGGGGACTAGCGGGAGTGAACAATGAGCAGTTCTTC
CASSQNRGLAGVNNEQFF
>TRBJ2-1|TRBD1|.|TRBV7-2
TGTGCCAGCAGCCCGGACAGGAGGTCCTACAATGAGCAGTTCTTC
CASSPDRRSYNEQFF
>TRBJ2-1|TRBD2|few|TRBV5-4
TGTGCCAGCAGCTTGCGGACTAGCGGATACAATGAGCAGTTCTTC
CASSLRTSGYNEQFF
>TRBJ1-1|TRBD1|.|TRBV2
TGTGCCAGCAGTAAACGACAGGGAGACACTGAAGCTTTCTTT
CASSKRQGDTEAFF
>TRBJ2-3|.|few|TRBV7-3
TGTGCCAGCAGCACCGTGGCTGATACGCAGTATTTT
CASSTVADTQYF
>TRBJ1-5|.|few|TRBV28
.
CASSFGPGIGQPQHF
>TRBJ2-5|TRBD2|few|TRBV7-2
TGTGCCAGCACCCGGACTAGCGGGAGTAGAGAGTCCCAGTACTTC
CASTRTSGSRESQYF
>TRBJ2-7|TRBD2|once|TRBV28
TGTGCCAGCAGTTCCGGGACTAGCTCTCGGGAGCAGTACTTC
CASSSGTSSREQYF
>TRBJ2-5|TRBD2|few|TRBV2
TGTGCCAGCAGCGGGCTAGCGGGTTCCCAAGAGACCCAGTACTTC
CASSGLAGSQETQYF
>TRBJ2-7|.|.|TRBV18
TGTGCCAGCTCAAACCCCTCGAACGAGCAGTACTTC
CASSNPSNEQYF
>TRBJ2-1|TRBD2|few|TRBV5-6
TGTGCCAGCGGAGCGGGGGTCCCGTCCTACAATGAGCAGTTCTTC
CASGAGVPSYNEQFF
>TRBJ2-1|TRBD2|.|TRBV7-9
TGTGCCAGCAGTGAAGAAGCGGGAGGGTCCAATGAGCAGTTCTTC
CASSEEAGGSNEQFF
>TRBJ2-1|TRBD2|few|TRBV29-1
TGCAGCGTTGTTCGGCTAGCGGGAGTCCCCTACAATGAGCAGTTCTTC
CSVVRLAGVPYNEQFF
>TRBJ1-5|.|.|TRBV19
TGTGCCAGTAGTATAGACGTGTCGTGGCGGATGAATCAGCCCCAGCATTTT
CASSIDVSWRMNQPQHF
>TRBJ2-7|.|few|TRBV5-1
TGCGCCAGCAGCTTGGGAGGCCAATCCTACGAGCAGTACTTC
CASSLGGQSYEQYF
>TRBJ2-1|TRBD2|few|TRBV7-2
TGTGCCAGCAGCTTTACGCGGGAGTCTTACAATGAGCAGTTCTTC
CASSFTRESYNEQFF
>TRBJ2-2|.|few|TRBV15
TGTGCCACCAGCAGAGAGGCAGGGCGGGCCGGGGAGCTGTTTTTT
CATSREAGRAGELFF
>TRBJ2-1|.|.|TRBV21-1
TGTGCCAGCAGCAAAAACACGGTCGACAGTAGCTACAATGAGCAGTTCTTC
CASSKNTVDSSYNEQFF
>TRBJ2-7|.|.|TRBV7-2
TGTGCCAGCAGTTTGGACTATAACTCCTACGAGCAGTACTTC
CASSLDYNSYEQYF
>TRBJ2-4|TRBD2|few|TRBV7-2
TGTGCCAGCACCGGAGCGGGGAACATTCAGTACTTC
CASTGAGNIQYF
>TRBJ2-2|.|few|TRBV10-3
TGTGCCTCCAGGACTGGGAACACCGGGGAGCTGTTTTTT
CASRTGNTGELFF
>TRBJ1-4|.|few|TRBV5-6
TGTGCCAGCAGCCGACACGACAGAGACAATGAAAAACTGTTTTTT
CASSRHDRDNEKLFF
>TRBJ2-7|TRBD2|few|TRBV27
TGTGCCAGCATAAGGACTAGCGGGTTATACGAGCAGTACTTC
CASIRTSGLYEQYF
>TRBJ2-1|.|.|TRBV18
TGTGCCAGCTCTTGGGGGACGGTTACTAACAATGAGCAGTTCTTC
CASSWGTVTNNEQFF
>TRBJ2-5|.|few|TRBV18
TGTGCCAGCTCACTTTCGCTCGAAGAGACCCAGTACTTC
CASSLSLEETQYF
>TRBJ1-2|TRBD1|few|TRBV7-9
TGTGCCAGCAGCTTAGCGTTCGGGACAGAGGCCTATGGCTACACCTTC
CASSLAFGTEAYGYTF
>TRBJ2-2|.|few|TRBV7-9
TGTGCCAGCAGCTTACCCAGGGCGGGGGAGCTGTTTTTT
CASSLPRAGELFF